A single sample is the source of the 18 T cell receptor beta chains below, sequenced in a study of cytomegalovirus exposure and HLA in healthy donors. PCR primers comprised 60 Vbeta and 13 Jbeta primers. The data were produced by immunoSEQ multiplex PCR, yet TCRdb's version contains in-frame clones alone and is incomplete. In the table there are some 180,000 clones, more than 75% of which are singletons. The sequencing sample was made of PBMCs. Receptors were obtained from a woman under 40 in good health and CMV-seropositive.

This chain uses TRBV5-1 with TRBJ2-6; 9 bases agree with TRBD1. Germline-derived CDR1 and CDR2 are SGHRS and YFSETQ. The CDR3 spans 17 residues. V was clipped by 4 bases and J by 4 bases; unmatched bases: 9. CDR3 in amino acids: CASSPGQGTPGANVLTF. In DNA, the CDR3 is TGCGCCAGCAGCCCGGGACAGGGAACGCCCGGGGCCAACGTCCTGACTTTC. The full variable domain, its missing parts supplied by reference TRBV5-1 and TRBJ2-6, is KAGVTQTPRYLIKTRGQQVTLSCSPISGHRSVSWYQQTPGQGLQFLFEYFSETQRNKGNFPGRFSGRQFSNSRSEMNVSTLELGDSALYLCASSPGQGTPGANVLTFGAGSRLTVL.

This clone was found a few times. The chain is built from TRBV6-1 and TRBJ2-1; 7 bases are shared with TRBD2. CDR1 is MNHNS, CDR2 SASEGT, per germline. The CDR3 extends over 16 amino acids. Germline trimming cut 4 bases from V and 8 bases from J; bases unmatched to any gene: 14. CDR3 amino acids: CASSVQVARGVHEQFF. The CDR3 DNA reads as TGTGCCAGCAGTGTACAGGTCGCACGGGGGGTCCATGAGCAGTTCTTC.

This chain joins TRBV27 and TRBJ2-6; perhaps TRBD2 as D (5 bases). Trimming took off 8 bases at V and 4 bases at J, with 6 bases between the two ends. This CDR3 has 12 amino acids. Per germline, CDR1 MNHEY and CDR2 SMNVEV (reference sequence). The CDR3 DNA is TGTGCCAGCCGCGGGGGGGCCAACGTCCTGACTTTC. It encodes CASRGGANVLTF. The full variable domain, in which reference TRBV27 and TRBJ2-6 provide the parts outside the CDR3, is EAQVTQNPRYLITVTGKKLTVTCSQNMNHEYMSWYRQDPGLGLRQIYYSMNVEVTDKGDVPEGYKVSRKEKRNFPLILESPSPNQTSLYFCASRGGANVLTFGAGSRLTVL.

This chain links TRBV7-3 with TRBJ2-1, with 8 positions matching TRBD2. V was pared by 5 bases and J by 6 bases, with 9 bases of the junction left unmatched. Germline CDR1 is SGHTA and CDR2 is FQGTGA. This CDR3 is 15 amino acids long. CDR3 amino acids: CASSPGTSSINEQFF. DNA of the CDR3: TGTGCCAGCAGCCCCGGGACTAGTAGTATCAATGAGCAGTTCTTC.

This chain connects TRBV6-1 to TRBJ2-5; no clear D. V gave up 8 bases and J gave up 5 bases, with 12 bases separating them. There are 12 residues in the CDR3. Germline V gives CDR1 MNHNS, CDR2 SASEGT. The DNA for the CDR3 is TGTGCCAGCGTATCCGACGGGGAGACCCAGTACTTC. The encoded protein is CASVSDGETQYF.

Remarks on this clone: Sequence at one end of the junction differs from germline and may be a read error. The V and J genes are TRBV9 and TRBJ2-6, with D possibly matching TRBD2 (7 bases). The CDR3 covers 19 residues. Germline-derived CDR1 and CDR2 are SGDLS and YYNGEE. The CDR3 region has the DNA TGTGCCAGCAGCGTCCCCGGCGGGGGCCCCTACTCTGGGGCCAACGGCCTGACTTTC. This encodes CASSVPGGGPYSGANGLTF.

Only one count was recorded for this clone. This rearrangement joins TRBV2 to TRBJ2-2, with 10 bases that match TRBD2. The CDR3 runs 14 residues. Germline V gene lookup returns CDR1 SNHLY and CDR2 FYNNEI. V gave up 5 bases and J gave up 7 bases; unmatched junction bases: 4. The CDR3 DNA follows: TGTGCCAGCAGTTATGCTAGCGGGGGCGGGGAGCTGTTTTTT. Translating it yields CASSYASGGGELFF. Combining the CDR3 with reference TRBV2 and TRBJ2-2 gives the whole variable domain EPEVTQTPSHQVTQMGQEVILRCVPISNHLYFYWYRQILGQKVEFLVSFYNNEISEKSEIFDDQFSVERPDGSNFTLKIRSTKLEDSAMYFCASSYASGGGELFFGEGSRLTVL.

This chain links TRBV5-6 with TRBJ2-5; D might be TRBD2 (6 bases). The CDR3 has 14 amino acids. Germline CDR1 reads SGHDT; CDR2 reads YYEEEE. The ends were cut back, 4 bases at V and 1 base at J, with 11 bases in the middle. DNA of the CDR3: TGTGCCAGCAGCGTGGGGACTGCCCAAGAGACCCAGTACTTC. Residues: CASSVGTAQETQYF.

The rearrangement uses TRBV2 and TRBJ2-5, with a weak D call TRBD1 (5 bases). The J call may be incorrect, as the DNA end agrees better with TRBJ2-7. Germline V gives CDR1 SNHLY, CDR2 FYNNEI. The CDR3 contains 16 residues. CDR3 residues: CASSGRRGSDSYEQYF. CDR3 in DNA: TGTGCCAGCAGTGGGAGAAGGGGCTCTGACTCCTACGAGCAGTACTTC.

The V and J genes are TRBV30 and TRBJ2-1, with 11 bases lining up with TRBD2. This CDR3 spans 15 amino acids. Germline-derived CDR1 and CDR2 are GTSNPN and SVGIG (reference sequence). V lost 1 base and J lost 4; bases outside the gene matches: 3. CDR3 sequence: CAWSAIAGGYNEQFF. DNA for the CDR3: TGTGCCTGGAGTGCAATAGCGGGGGGGTACAATGAGCAGTTCTTC.

This clone was detected only a few times. The chain is built from TRBV2 and TRBJ2-1; 8 bases are a match to TRBD2. Germline V gene data show CDR1 as SNHLY and CDR2 as FYNNEI. Unmatched junction bases numbered 11, after V lost 6 bases and J lost 4 bases. CDR3 size: 16 residues. The CDR3 DNA is TGTGCCAGCAGACCCCCGGGGGGGGAGGGGTACAATGAGCAGTTCTTC. Protein: CASRPPGGEGYNEQFF.

In its sample, this clone was seen a few times. The chain couples TRBV7-2 to TRBJ2-2; D may be TRBD2 (6 bases). V was trimmed by 5 bases and J by 0 bases, leaving 19 bases between them. The CDR3 covers 18 residues. Germline CDR1 and CDR2: SGHTA and FQGNSA. The CDR3 DNA reads as TGTGCCAGCAGCGGAGGGCTGGGACGAGGGACGAACACCGGGGAGCTGTTTTTT. It translates to CASSGGLGRGTNTGELFF.

V is TRBV1 and J is TRBJ2-4; the table's D call of TRBD2 was not tested on the DNA. TRBV1 is a listed pseudogene. The CDR3 consists of 19 residues. This CDR3 is CTSRGTIAGIYLAKNSQYF. DNA of the CDR3: TGCACCAGCAGGGGTACTATAGCGGGTATCTACCTAGCCAAAAACAGTCAGTACTTC.

The chain uses TRBV2 and TRBJ1-1, with 7 bases that match TRBD1. The length of the CDR3 is 14 residues. V gave up 2 bases and J gave up 11 bases; unmatched junction bases: 11. Looked up from germline, CDR1 is SNHLY and CDR2 is FYNNEI. CDR3 coding DNA: TGTGCCAGCAGTGAAAGGGGTTTACAGGGGTGGGCTTTCTTT. Translated: CASSERGLQGWAFF. The full variable domain, completed using reference TRBV2 and TRBJ1-1, is EPEVTQTPSHQVTQMGQEVILRCVPISNHLYFYWYRQILGQKVEFLVSFYNNEISEKSEIFDDQFSVERPDGSNFTLKIRSTKLEDSAMYFCASSERGLQGWAFFGQGTRLTVV.

This chain joins TRBV6-5 and TRBJ2-7; TRBD2 is a possible D gene (5 bases). Trimming removed 2 bases from V and 5 bases from J, with 13 bases in between. The germline V gene has CDR1 MNHEY and CDR2 SVGAGI. The length of the CDR3 is 14 residues. The CDR3 region is CASSYREARDEQYF. The DNA for the CDR3 is TGTGCCAGCAGTTACCGAGAGGCGAGGGACGAGCAGTACTTC.

The rearrangement links TRBV30 to TRBJ2-1; the match to TRBD1 covers 8 bases. The CDR3 runs to 15 residues. Trimming removed 2 bases from V and 4 bases from J; junction bases left unmatched: 7. Germline lookup yields CDR1 GTSNPN and CDR2 SVGIG (reference sequence). CDR3 bases: TGTGCCTGGAGTCCCGCGACAGGGGATTACAATGAGCAGTTCTTC. Amino acids: CAWSPATGDYNEQFF.

This chain uses TRBV27 with TRBJ1-6; D remains unclear. CDR1 and CDR2 (germline): MNHEY, SMNVEV (reference sequence). Trimming shortened V by 5 bases and J by 5 bases, and 13 bases separated the two germline ends. This CDR3 comprises 15 residues. The CDR3, as DNA: TGTGCCAGCAGTGGGGAGGGTCTGAATAATTCACCCCTCCACTTT. The encoded protein is CASSGEGLNNSPLHF.

This chain links TRBV4-3 with TRBJ2-1; D unclear. The V and J ends lost 1 base and 10 bases respectively, with 14 bases between them. CDR1 LGHNA and CDR2 YSLEER come from the germline V gene. The CDR3 length is 14 residues. The CDR3, as DNA: TGCGCCAGCAGCCAAGGGGCTCGAGTTGGCGAGCAGTTCTTC. Its protein is CASSQGARVGEQFF.